The 2 T cell receptor beta chains listed next were all sequenced from one sample in a study of identical twins. TCRdb recomputed calls from the 5' RACE reads with MiXCR, one row per CDR3 protein. This table has roughly 230,000 distinct CDR3 sequences, about 8.9% appearing once. This sample also belongs to another study, concerning yellow fever vaccine responses in identical twins.

Sequenced material: CD8+ T cells sorted from blood. These TCRs come from a woman under 30 in good health.

This rearrangement joins TRBV4-3 to TRBJ2-5; TRBD2 agrees at 7 bases. V dropped 0 bases and J dropped 1; count of bases not matched to a gene: 8. The CDR3 is 17 residues long. Germline V gene data show CDR1 as LGHNA and CDR2 as YSLEER. CDR3 in DNA: TGCGCCAGCAGCCAAGATCACCCCCCTAGCGGCCAAGAGACCCAGTACTTC. Its translation: CASSQDHPPSGQETQYF.

This clonotype was counted once. J is TRBJ2-5 and V is TRBV5-1; TRBD1 might be the D (5 bases). The CDR3 contains 15 residues. CDR1 and CDR2 (germline): SGHRS, YFSETQ. The V and J ends lost 0 bases and 5 bases respectively, with 14 bases between them. The CDR3 coding sequence is TGCGCCAGCAGCTTGGTTGTGGGGCGCAAGGAGACCCAGTACTTC. Protein sequence: CASSLVVGRKETQYF.